The 13 T cell receptor beta chains below come from one sample, sequenced in a study of blood T cell repertoires in COVID-19. Clones were sequenced by immunoSEQ multiplex PCR, and TCRdb holds only the in-frame ones, with some missing. This table holds approximately 300,000 clones, 90% found once. The sequencing input was peripheral blood. The source of these receptors is a woman aged 30 to 39 with COVID-19, enrolled during active disease.

V is TRBV5-5 and J is TRBJ1-2, with 7 nucleotides matching TRBD1. CDR3 length: 17 residues. The germline gives CDR1 SGHKS, CDR2 YYEKEE (reference sequence). V dropped 3 bases and J dropped 2; count of bases not matched to a gene: 13. CDR3 loop: CASSSGTARVKNYGYTF. The CDR3 DNA follows: TGTGCCAGCAGCTCCGGGACAGCCCGGGTGAAGAACTATGGCTACACCTTC.

The gene calls are TRBV9 and TRBJ1-2; D unclear. The CDR3 has 13 residues. Per the germline V gene, CDR1 is SGDLS and CDR2 is YYNGEE. Trimming removed 3 bases from V and 3 bases from J, with 9 bases in between. The CDR3 DNA reads TGTGCCAGCAGCGAAACGTTAGACTATGGCTACACCTTC. Translation: CASSETLDYGYTF.

The V call is TRBV5-1, the J call TRBJ2-7; 8 nucleotides align to TRBD1. After removal of 3 bases from V and 1 base from J, the junction contained 3 bases not matched to a gene. Germline CDR1 SGHRS, CDR2 YFSETQ. This CDR3 is built from 14 residues. The DNA for the CDR3 is TGCGCCAGCAGCTACGGGACAGGATCCTACGAGCAGTACTTC. As protein: CASSYGTGSYEQYF.

The genes are TRBV7-9 and TRBJ2-1, with 13 bases matching TRBD2. V was pared by 5 bases and J by 8 bases, with 9 bases of the junction left unmatched. Germline CDR1 is SEHNR and CDR2 is FQNEAQ (reference sequence). The CDR3 has 16 amino acids. The CDR3 bases are TGTGCCAGCAGCCTCGACAGGACTAGCGGGAGAGATGAGCAGTTCTTC. Its protein is CASSLDRTSGRDEQFF. The full variable domain, completed using reference TRBV7-9 and TRBJ2-1, is DTGVSQNPRHKITKRGQNVTFRCDPISEHNRLYWYRQTLGQGPEFLTYFQNEAQLEKSRLLSDRFSAERPKGSFSTLEIQRTEQGDSAMYLCASSLDRTSGRDEQFFGPGTRLTVL.

Of note for this clone: Other DNA sequences in this sample translate to the same CDR3. The V and J genes are TRBV28 and TRBJ1-2; D perhaps matches TRBD1 (6 bases). CDR1 is MDHEN and CDR2 is SYDVKM in the germline V gene. V lost 2 bases to trimming and J lost 8 bases, with 9 bases between them. The CDR3 loop spans 12 amino acids. CDR3 residues: CASSLGGWGYTF. The CDR3 nucleotides read TGTGCCAGCAGTTTAGGGGGCTGGGGCTACACCTTC.

A single count supports this clone. This sequence joins TRBV5-1 and TRBJ1-1, with 10 nucleotides matching TRBD1. V gave up 2 bases and J gave up 4 bases; unmatched junction bases: 5. Germline-derived CDR1 and CDR2 are SGHRS and YFSETQ. This CDR3 contains 15 residues. CDR3 sequence (DNA): TGCGCCAGCAGCTTTAACGGACAGGGGGGCACTGAAGCTTTCTTT. This codes for CASSFNGQGGTEAFF. Full variable domain (missing parts from reference TRBV5-1 and TRBJ1-1): KAGVTQTPRYLIKTRGQQVTLSCSPISGHRSVSWYQQTPGQGLQFLFEYFSETQRNKGNFPGRFSGRQFSNSRSEMNVSTLELGDSALYLCASSFNGQGGTEAFFGQGTRLTVV.

The chain's CDR3 is CASSYPDSEKLFF. CDR3 coding DNA: TGTGCCAGCAGTTACCCCGACAGTGAAAAACTGTTTTTT. V and J are TRBV6-6 and TRBJ1-4, with TRBD1 as a possible D gene (5 bases). The V end lost 2 bases, the J end lost 7 bases, and 8 bases lay between the germline ends. The CDR3 spans 13 residues. Germline CDR1 is MNHNY and CDR2 is SVGAGI (reference sequence).

This clone came up once. The J gene is TRBJ1-2, the V gene TRBV27; 11 nucleotides agree with TRBD1. From germline, CDR1 is MNHEY and CDR2 SMNVEV (reference sequence). The CDR3 extends over 15 amino acids. V dropped 5 bases and J dropped 6; count of bases not matched to a gene: 8. The CDR3 sequence: CASSPRTGGENGYTF. The CDR3 nucleotides read TGTGCCAGCAGTCCCAGGACAGGGGGCGAAAATGGCTACACCTTC.

V and J are TRBV24-1 and TRBJ1-5; 8 nucleotides line up with TRBD1. The CDR3 has 15 residues. The V gene's germline CDR1 is KGHDR and CDR2 SFDVKD. The V gene end was trimmed by 4 bases and the J gene end by 6 bases; junction bases not matched to a gene: 7. The CDR3 DNA follows: TGTGCCACCAGTGACACCTCAGGGGGCGGTCAGCCCCAGCATTTT. It is translated as CATSDTSGGGQPQHF.

J is TRBJ2-3 and V is TRBV4-1; no clear D gene. The V and J ends lost 1 base and 6 bases respectively, with 14 bases between them. This CDR3 contains 15 residues. Germline V gives CDR1 MGHRA, CDR2 YSYEKL. DNA for the CDR3: TGCGCCAGCAGCCAAGGTCCCCAGGCAGGCGATACGCAGTATTTT. It encodes CASSQGPQAGDTQYF.

The CDR3 is CASSPGTGGAPLHF. CDR3 nucleotides: TGTGCCAGCAGCCCCGGGACAGGAGGGGCACCCCTCCACTTT. This chain connects TRBV5-6 to TRBJ1-6; 8 nucleotides match TRBD1. Germline loops: CDR1 SGHDT, CDR2 YYEEEE. The junction had 8 bases not matched to a gene; V was cut back by 4 bases and J by 11 bases. This CDR3 has 14 amino acids.

The V gene is TRBV5-4, the J gene TRBJ2-2; 12 nucleotides match TRBD1. Trimming at V came to 4 bases and at J to 4 bases, leaving 8 bases not matched to a gene. From germline, CDR1 is SGHNT and CDR2 YYREEE (reference sequence). CDR3 length: 17 amino acids. The CDR3 spells CASSPPPGQGATGELFF. CDR3 DNA: TGTGCCAGCAGCCCTCCCCCGGGACAGGGGGCCACCGGGGAGCTGTTTTTT.

The V gene is TRBV5-6, the J gene TRBJ1-5; 10 bases map to TRBD1. Germline lookup yields CDR1 SGHDT and CDR2 YYEEEE. Trimming at V came to 4 bases and at J to 6 bases, leaving 7 bases not matched to a gene. The CDR3 consists of 15 residues. CDR3: CASSGGTGVGQPQHF. The DNA for the CDR3 is TGTGCCAGCAGCGGGGGGACAGGGGTAGGTCAGCCCCAGCATTTT.